What follows describes a single T cell receptor beta chain. Its specificity is not known. This sample is part of a study of blood T cells in healthy people across ages. In terms of origin and age, donors were healthy Caucasian individuals from Russia aged about 6 to 90. Alongside a J-beta primer mix, a sample-barcoded 5' primer served in a second PCR lasting roughly 7 to 11 cycles. TCRdb independently ran MiXCR on the 5' RACE reads; one entry per CDR3 protein. In the table there are around 1,700,000 distinct CDR3 sequences, 25% to 30% of which are singletons. General study points: Conclusively comparing naive with antigen-experienced cells was impossible with unsorted PBMCs.

What was sequenced was blood. This receptor was identified in a woman aged 25 to 39 in good health.

CDR3 coding DNA: TGCAGCGTGCCCTGGGAGTACCACCTAAGTGAGCAGTTCTTC. Translated: CSVPWEYHLSEQFF. The rearrangement joins TRBV29-1 to TRBJ2-1; maybe TRBD2 (5 bases). Between the trimmed V and J ends, which lost 6 bases and 9 bases, there was a span of 21 bases. Germline values: CDR1 SQVTM, CDR2 ANQGSEA. The CDR3 covers 14 residues.